The clone carrying this T cell receptor (beta chain) was counted only a few times. TCRdb reanalysed the 5' RACE reads using MiXCR and keeps one entry per CDR3 protein. In the table there are about 61,000 distinct CDR3 sequences, approximately 29% of which are singletons. Between the trimmed V and J ends, which lost 1 base and 1 base, there was a span of 17 bases. Looked up from germline, CDR1 is MNHEY and CDR2 is SVGAGI. The CDR3 totals 17 residues. The sequence was obtained from a female donor with breast cancer. The chain has TRBV6-5 and TRBJ2-7; D unclear. Sequencing was done on a sample of tumor-infiltrating naive CD4+ T cells sorted from the breast tumor. Subset reported: naive CD4+ T cells, CD4+CD45RA+CD25-. The CDR3 sequence: CASSYFTDRSYSYEQYF. The CDR3 DNA reads as TGTGCCAGCAGTTACTTCACAGACCGAAGCTATTCCTACGAGCAGTACTTC.